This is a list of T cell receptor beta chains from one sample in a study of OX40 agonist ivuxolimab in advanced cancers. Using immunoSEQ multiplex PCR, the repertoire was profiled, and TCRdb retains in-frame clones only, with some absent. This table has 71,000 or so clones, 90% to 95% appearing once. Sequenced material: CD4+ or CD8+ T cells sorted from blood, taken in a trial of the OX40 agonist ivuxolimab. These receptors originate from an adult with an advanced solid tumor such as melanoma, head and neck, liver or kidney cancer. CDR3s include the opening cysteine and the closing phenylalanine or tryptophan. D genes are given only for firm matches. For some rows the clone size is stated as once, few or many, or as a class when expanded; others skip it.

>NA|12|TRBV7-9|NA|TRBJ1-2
CASSLDGIGYTF
TGTGCCAGCAGCTTAGATGGGATCGGCTACACCTTC
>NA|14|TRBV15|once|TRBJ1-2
CATSSGFGANGYTF
TGTGCCACCAGCTCAGGGTTCGGGGCAAATGGCTACACCTTC
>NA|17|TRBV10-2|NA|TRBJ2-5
CASSEFGARGQWSNQYF
TGCGCCAGCAGTGAGTTTGGGGCCCGAGGTCAATGGAGTAACCAGTACTTC
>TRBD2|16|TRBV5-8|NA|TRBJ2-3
CASTRGTSGLTDTQYF
TGTGCCAGCACCAGAGGGACTAGCGGACTCACAGATACGCAGTATTTT
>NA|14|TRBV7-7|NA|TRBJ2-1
CASSLAGEWNEQFF
TGTGCCAGCAGCTTAGCGGGAGAGTGGAATGAGCAGTTCTTC
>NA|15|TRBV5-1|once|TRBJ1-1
CASSWTGGVNTEAFF
TGCGCCAGCAGCTGGACGGGAGGAGTGAACACTGAAGCTTTCTTT
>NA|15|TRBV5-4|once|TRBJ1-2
CASSLRQDPNYGYTF
TGTGCCAGCAGCTTGCGTCAGGACCCTAACTATGGCTACACCTTC
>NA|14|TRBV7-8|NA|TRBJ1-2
CASSLAGGGHGYTF
TGTGCCAGCAGCTTAGCTGGCGGGGGGCATGGCTACACCTTC
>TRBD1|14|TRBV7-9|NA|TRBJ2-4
CASSSTGVWNIQYF
TGTGCCAGCAGCTCAACAGGGGTTTGGAACATTCAGTACTTC
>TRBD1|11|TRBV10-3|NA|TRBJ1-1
CAISEDREAFF
TGTGCCATCAGTGAGGACAGGGAGGCCTTCTTT
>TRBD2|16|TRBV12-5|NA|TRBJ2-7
CASGLGLAGGPGEQYF
TGTGCTAGTGGTTTGGGGTTAGCGGGAGGGCCTGGCGAGCAGTACTTC
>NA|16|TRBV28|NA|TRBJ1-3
CASSEHRAQSGNTIYF
TGTGCCAGCAGTGAACACAGGGCACAATCTGGAAACACCATATATTTT
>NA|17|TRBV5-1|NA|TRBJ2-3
CASSTTNGPLGADTQYF
TGCGCCAGCAGCACGACAAATGGACCCTTAGGGGCAGATACGCAGTATTTT
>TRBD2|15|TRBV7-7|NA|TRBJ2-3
CASSLERGPTDTQYF
TGTGCCAGCAGCTTAGAGCGGGGCCCCACAGATACGCAGTATTTT
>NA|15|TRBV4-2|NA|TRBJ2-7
CASSQAIVSSYEQYF
TGTGCCAGCAGCCAAGCTATTGTCTCCTCCTACGAGCAGTACTTC
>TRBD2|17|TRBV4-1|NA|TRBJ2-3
CASSQATSGTSTDTQYF
TGCGCCAGCAGCCAAGCGACTAGCGGGACTAGCACAGATACGCAGTATTTT
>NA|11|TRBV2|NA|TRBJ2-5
CASSDRETQYF
TGTGCCAGCAGTGATAGAGAGACCCAGTACTTC
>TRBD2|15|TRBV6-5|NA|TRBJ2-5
CASSSSSSGRETQYF
TGTGCCAGCAGTTCCTCCTCTAGCGGGAGGGAGACCCAGTACTTC
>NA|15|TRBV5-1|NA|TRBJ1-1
CASSPGRTSNTEAFF
TGCGCCAGCAGTCCCGGGCGTACGTCGAACACTGAAGCTTTCTTT
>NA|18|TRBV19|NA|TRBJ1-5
CASSPQLRTAPTNQPQHF
TGTGCCAGTAGTCCCCAGCTCCGGACAGCCCCGACGAATCAGCCCCAGCATTTT
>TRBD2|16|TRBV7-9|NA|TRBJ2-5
CASSLGRLALRETQYF
TGTGCCAGCAGCTTGGGGAGACTAGCGCTCCGGGAGACCCAGTACTTC
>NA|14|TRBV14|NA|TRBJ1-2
CASSQSLYNYGYTF
TGTGCCAGCAGCCAATCACTTTATAACTATGGCTACACCTTC